The rows below give T cell receptor beta chains drawn from one sample of a study of T cells in Graves' hyperthyroidism and ophthalmopathy. TCRdb re-analysed the multiplex PCR reads in MiXCR, keeping a single row per CDR3 protein. The sample contains about 380,000 distinct CDR3 sequences, around 18% of which appear only once. Sequenced: blood. Every receptor here comes from a man aged 18 to 29 with Graves' ophthalmopathy. Each CDR3 is given with its conserved first and last residue. The order of the fields is D gene, J gene, V gene, clone size, CDR3 protein, CDR3 DNA. A D gene is named only where the DNA matches it firmly. Expanded clones get a size class; other rows say once, few or many, or leave the size out.

NA	TRBJ1-2	TRBV5-1	NA	CASSLGDNSGYTF	TGTGCCAGCAGCTTGGGTGACAACAGCGGCTACACCTTC
NA	TRBJ2-2	TRBV3-1	many	CASSPFEGGTGELFF	TGTGCCAGCAGCCCCTTTGAGGGGGGAACCGGGGAGCTGTTTTTT
NA	TRBJ2-3	TRBV5-4	NA	CASSLRQLGTDTQYF	TGTGCCAGCAGCTTGCGGCAGCTGGGTACAGATACGCAGTATTTT
NA	TRBJ1-1	TRBV7-9	NA	CASSLWYPQVAEALF	TGTGCCAGCAGCTTATGGTACCCACAGGTCGCTGAAGCTCTCTTT
NA	TRBJ2-3	TRBV11-2	many	CASSLKGPSTDTQYF	TGTGCCAGCAGCTTAAAGGGACCTAGCACAGATACGCAGTATTTT
NA	TRBJ1-6	TRBV5-1	many	CASSWVGSSYNSPLHF	TGCGCCAGCAGCTGGGTTGGGAGCTCCTATAATTCACCCCTCCACTTT
NA	TRBJ1-1	TRBV2	NA	CASRGVGALIGAFF	TGTGCCAGCAGGGGGGTAGGGGCGTTAATAGGAGCTTTCTTT
NA	TRBJ1-2	TRBV29-1	NA	CSVDSLTNYGYTF	TGCAGCGTGGACAGCCTAACTAACTATGGCTACACCTTC
TRBD1	TRBJ2-5	TRBV6-1	few	CASSERSTGYGETQYF	TGTGCCAGCAGTGAGAGATCGACAGGGTATGGGGAGACCCAGTACTTC
NA	TRBJ2-1	TRBV10-3	few	CAITGTQTYNEQFF	TGTGCCATCACTGGGACCCAAACATACAATGAGCAGTTCTTC
NA	TRBJ1-3	TRBV12-5	NA	CASGQGSGNTIYF	TGTGCTAGTGGTCAGGGTTCTGGAAACACCATATATTTT
TRBD2	TRBJ2-1	TRBV11-2	NA	CASRHVLAALYEQFF	TGTGCCAGCAGGCATGTACTAGCGGCCTTGTATGAGCAGTTCTTC
NA	TRBJ2-3	TRBV5-1	many	CASSLDPLAEITDTQYF	TGCGCCAGCAGCTTGGACCCCTTAGCGGAAATCACAGATACGCAGTATTTT
TRBD1	TRBJ1-2	TRBV12-3/TRBV12-4	many	CASSLTGQGYGYTF	TGTGCCAGCAGTTTAACGGGACAGGGGTATGGCTACACCTTC
NA	TRBJ2-7	TRBV3-1	NA	CASSHGDTYEQYF	TGTGCCAGCAGCCACGGGGACACCTACGAGCAGTACTTC
NA	TRBJ1-5	TRBV6-2/TRBV6-3	NA	CASSSIAGSNQPQHF	TGTGCCAGCAGCTCCATCGCCGGGAGCAATCAGCCCCAGCATTTT
TRBD1	TRBJ2-1	TRBV18	NA	CASSVLMTGANHNEQFF	TGTGCCAGCTCAGTCTTGATGACAGGGGCCAACCACAATGAGCAGTTCTTC
TRBD1	TRBJ1-5	TRBV6-2/TRBV6-3	NA	CASSLSPRGLHQPQHF	TGTGCCAGCAGTCTCTCCCCGAGGGGGCTGCATCAGCCCCAGCATTTT
TRBD1	TRBJ1-1	TRBV2	many	CASSPTGVGTEAFF	TGTGCCAGCAGCCCGACAGGGGTCGGGACTGAAGCTTTCTTT
TRBD1	TRBJ1-1	TRBV6-5	many	CASSYSRGQAQAFF	TGTGCCAGCAGTTACTCGAGGGGACAGGCACAAGCTTTCTTT
NA	TRBJ2-5	TRBV10-3	few	CAIGHGGPQETQYF	TGTGCCATCGGACACGGGGGTCCCCAAGAGACCCAGTACTTC
TRBD1	TRBJ2-2	TRBV24-1	NA	CATSLGTVDTGELFF	TGTGCCACCAGCCTCGGGACAGTAGACACCGGGGAGCTGTTTTTT
NA	TRBJ1-4	TRBV7-9	NA	CASHSANEKLFF	TGTGCCAGCCATTCAGCTAATGAAAAACTGTTTTTT
TRBD2	TRBJ2-1	TRBV9	NA	CASSVGRGSSGWLYNEQFF	TGTGCCAGCAGCGTCGGGCGGGGTTCTAGCGGGTGGCTCTACAATGAGCAGTTCTTC
NA	TRBJ2-3	TRBV12-3/TRBV12-4	many	CASSLLWTGTDTQYF	TGTGCCAGCAGTTTACTCTGGACGGGCACAGATACGCAGTATTTT
NA	TRBJ1-2	TRBV12-3/TRBV12-4	many	CASSLEQGYGYTF	TGTGCCAGCAGTTTAGAACAGGGCTATGGCTACACCTTC
NA	TRBJ2-7	TRBV6-5	many	CASSYYISYEQYF	TGTGCCAGCAGTTACTATATCTCCTACGAGCAGTACTTC
NA	TRBJ1-3	TRBV5-1	many	CASSLAAGGRSSGNTIYF	TGCGCCAGCAGCTTGGCCGCAGGCGGCAGAAGCTCTGGAAACACCATATATTTT
TRBD1	TRBJ1-2	TRBV12-3/TRBV12-4	many	CASSLSPTGLEGYTF	TGTGCCAGCAGTTTAAGTCCGACAGGGCTGGAAGGCTACACCTTC
NA	TRBJ1-1	TRBV10-3	many	CAITDPGIDTEAFF	TGTGCCATCACAGACCCGGGGATTGACACTGAAGCTTTCTTT
NA	TRBJ1-5	TRBV19	NA	CASSMERNSNQPQHF	TGTGCCAGTAGTATGGAAAGAAATAGCAATCAGCCCCAGCATTTT
NA	TRBJ2-2	TRBV7-9	few	CASSSVTGELFF	TGTGCCAGCAGCTCCGTTACCGGGGAGCTGTTTTTT